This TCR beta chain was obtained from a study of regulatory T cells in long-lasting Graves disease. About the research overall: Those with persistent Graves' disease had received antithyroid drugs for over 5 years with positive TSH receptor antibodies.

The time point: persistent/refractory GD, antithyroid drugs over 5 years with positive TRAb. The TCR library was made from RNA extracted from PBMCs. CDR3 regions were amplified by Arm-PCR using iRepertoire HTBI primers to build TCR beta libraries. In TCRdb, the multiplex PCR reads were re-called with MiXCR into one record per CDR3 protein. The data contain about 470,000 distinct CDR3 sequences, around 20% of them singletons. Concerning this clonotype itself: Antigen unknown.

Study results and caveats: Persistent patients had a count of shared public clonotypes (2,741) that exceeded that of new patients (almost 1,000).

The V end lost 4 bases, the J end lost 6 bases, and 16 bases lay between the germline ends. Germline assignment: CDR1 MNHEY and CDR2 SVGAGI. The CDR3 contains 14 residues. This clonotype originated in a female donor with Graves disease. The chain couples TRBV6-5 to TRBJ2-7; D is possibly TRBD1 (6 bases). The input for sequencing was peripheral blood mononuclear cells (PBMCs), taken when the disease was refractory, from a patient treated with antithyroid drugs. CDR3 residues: CASSFTTGLSEQYF. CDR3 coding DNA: TGTGCCAGCAGTTTCACGACAGGTTTGTCCGAGCAGTACTTC.